The 21 T cell receptor beta chains in this list originate from one sample, sequenced in a study of CD8+CD57+ T cells in acquired aplastic anemia. According to the study, genomic DNA was the template for TCR beta VDJ and CDR3 profiling. TCRdb redid the calling of the reads with MiXCR, one entry per CDR3 protein. The table has more than 150,000 distinct CDR3 sequences, around half seen once. Source material: sorted CD4+, CD8+, or CD8+CD57+ T cells (not recorded which) from PBMCs. The source of these receptors is a human donor in good health.

This chain uses TRBV7-6 with TRBJ2-7; perhaps D is TRBD1 or TRBD2 (5 bases each). The length of the CDR3 is 13 residues. The germline CDR1 and CDR2 sequences are SGHVS and FNYEAQ. V shed 4 bases and J shed 5 bases, with 12 bases lying between them. CDR3 residues: CASSWARDHEQYF. CDR3 bases: TGTGCCAGCAGCTGGGCCAGGGACCACGAGCAGTACTTC.

Only one count was recorded for this clonotype. Relative to the germline gene, one junction end is altered; a read error may explain this. V gene TRBV3-1 combines with J gene TRBJ2-7, with D unclear. Germline lookup yields CDR1 LGHDT and CDR2 YNNKEL (reference sequence). The CDR3 loop spans 12 amino acids. This CDR3 is CASSYSSYEQCF. The CDR3 coding sequence is TGTGCCAGCAGCTATTCGAGCTACGAGCAGTGCTTC.

This clonotype has a count of ten or more. The chain is built from TRBV19 and TRBJ2-3; 11 bases map to TRBD2. Germline CDR1 LNHDA, CDR2 SQIVND (reference sequence). V trimming: 8 bases; J trimming: 2 bases; junction bases outside the gene matches: 9. This CDR3 is built from 16 residues. Here the CDR3 DNA reads TGTGCCAGTCGGCGAACGGGACTAGCGGACACAGATACGCAGTATTTT. Translated, it gives CASRRTGLADTDTQYF.

This clonotype has at least ten counts. V usage is TRBV19 and J usage is TRBJ2-7, with TRBD2 identical over 9 bases. CDR3 length: 15 amino acids. Losses at the gene ends were 6 bases for V and 2 bases for J; bases not matched to a gene: 8. CDR1 and CDR2 from the germline V gene are LNHDA and SQIVND (reference sequence). The CDR3 sequence: CASSRPAGGTYEQYF. CDR3 DNA sequence: TGTGCCAGTAGCCGGCCAGCGGGAGGAACCTACGAGCAGTACTTC.

The J gene is TRBJ2-1, the V gene TRBV19; 15 nucleotides align to TRBD2. Germline loops: CDR1 LNHDA, CDR2 SQIVND (reference sequence). The CDR3 is 19 amino acids. Losses at the gene ends were 5 bases for V and 6 bases for J; bases not matched to a gene: 14. As DNA, the CDR3 is TGTGCCAGTAGTCCCGATAGGACTAGCGGGAGGGCCGGGTTCAATGAGCAGTTCTTC. Translation gives CASSPDRTSGRAGFNEQFF.

The chain couples TRBV2 to TRBJ1-1; D is unresolved. Germline V lookup: CDR1 SNHLY, CDR2 FYNNEI. This CDR3 has 13 amino acids. V lost 4 bases to trimming and J lost 5 bases, with 11 bases between them. The CDR3 sequence: CASSARGQTEAFF. Written as DNA, the CDR3 is TGTGCCAGCAGTGCAAGAGGCCAGACTGAAGCTTTCTTT.

At least ten counts were recorded for this clonotype. V usage is TRBV13 and J usage is TRBJ2-5; D perhaps matches TRBD1 (6 bases). The germline V and J ends were trimmed by 11 bases and 5 bases, with 18 bases remaining between them. The CDR3 length is 13 residues. The V gene's germline CDR1 is PRHDT and CDR2 FYEKMQ (reference sequence). The CDR3 coding sequence is TGTGCCTCCTTGCGGAAAGGACAGGAGACCCAGTACTTC. This gives the protein CASLRKGQETQYF.

The CDR3 nucleotides are TGTGCCAGCAGTTTACAGGGGGCTAGCTATGGCTACACCTTC. The encoded protein is CASSLQGASYGYTF. The chain is built from TRBV12-3 or TRBV12-4 and TRBJ1-2; 8 bases fit TRBD1. V lost 2 bases, J lost 4 bases, and 3 bases stayed unmatched. The CDR3 runs 14 residues.

This chain connects TRBV9 to TRBJ1-6; 8 bases map to TRBD1. CDR1 SGDLS and CDR2 YYNGEE come from the germline V gene. Trimming at V came to 0 bases and at J to 6 bases, leaving 5 bases not matched to a gene. The CDR3 is made up of 16 amino acids. CDR3 in amino acids: CASSVGQGAANSPLHF. The DNA of the CDR3 is TGTGCCAGCAGCGTAGGGCAGGGGGCAGCTAATTCACCCCTCCACTTT.

This clonotype was recorded many times. J is TRBJ2-7 and V is TRBV20-1, with 8 bases that match TRBD1. V was clipped by 5 bases and J by 0 bases; unmatched bases: 6. The V gene's germline CDR1 is DFQATT and CDR2 SNEGSKA (reference sequence). The CDR3 totals 14 residues. The chain's CDR3 is CSADRGAASYEQYF. DNA for the CDR3: TGCAGTGCTGACAGGGGTGCAGCCTCCTACGAGCAGTACTTC.

This clonotype appeared many times. The gene calls are TRBV12-3 or TRBV12-4 and TRBJ1-5; no clear D gene. V was pared by 7 bases and J by 4 bases, with 8 bases between. CDR3 length: 12 amino acids. The CDR3 DNA is TGTGCCAGCAACCTGAGTAATCAGCCCCAGCATTTT. The encoded protein is CASNLSNQPQHF.

The sample holds a few counts of this clonotype. The chain couples TRBV27 to TRBJ2-1; possibly TRBD2 for D (5 bases). This CDR3 comprises 13 residues. Trimming removed 3 bases from V and 15 bases from J, with 18 bases in between. Per the germline V gene, CDR1 is MNHEY and CDR2 is SMNVEV (reference sequence). CDR3 bases: TGTGCCAGCAGTTTCTCGGTCGGGGAGATTCTGTTCTTC. Amino acid sequence: CASSFSVGEILFF.

The chain combines TRBV2 with TRBJ1-1, with D perhaps TRBD1 (5 bases). Per germline, CDR1 SNHLY and CDR2 FYNNEI. The CDR3 contains 14 residues. V lost 7 bases to trimming and J lost 4 bases, with 16 bases between them. CDR3 bases: TGTGCCAGCACCAGGGAGGTTGGTAGCACTGAAGCTTTCTTT. Translating it yields CASTREVGSTEAFF.

Note on this clonotype: This clone may be a read error of a much larger clone one base away. The rearrangement joins TRBV7-6 to TRBJ1-2; D may be TRBD1 (5 bases). Trimming took off 0 bases at V and 6 bases at J, with 11 bases between the two ends. From germline, CDR1 is SGHVS and CDR2 FNYEAQ. The CDR3 consists of 14 residues. DNA of the CDR3: TGTGCCAGCAGCTTAGCGCACAGGTCCCATGGCTACACCTTC. This encodes CASSLAHRSHGYTF.

This clonotype was detected only a few times. The J gene is TRBJ1-5, the V gene TRBV7-8; tentatively, D is TRBD1 (5 bases). The CDR3 loop spans 13 amino acids. Germline V CDR1 and CDR2: SGHVS, FQNEAQ. The ends were cut back, 5 bases at V and 6 bases at J, with 11 bases in the middle. In DNA, the CDR3 is TGTGCCAGCAGCCGGGACTTAAGTCAGCCCCAGCATTTT. Its protein is CASSRDLSQPQHF.

In regard to this clonotype: A single base separates this from a much larger clone, so it may be a read error. The CDR3 spells CATSGDRGGGILYF. The CDR3 region has the DNA TGTGCCACCAGTGGGGACAGGGGGGGAGGCATTCTGTACTTC. The chain couples TRBV24-1 to TRBJ2-4, with 11 bases matching TRBD1. There are 14 residues in the CDR3. Per germline, CDR1 KGHDR and CDR2 SFDVKD.

This clonotype has just a few counts. The rearrangement uses TRBV19 and TRBJ1-1; D possibly corresponds to TRBD1 (6 bases). The CDR3 length is 13 residues. Germline-derived CDR1 and CDR2 are LNHDA and SQIVND (reference sequence). Trimming cost V 6 bases and J 5 bases, with 13 bases left between them. CDR3 nucleotide sequence: TGTGCCAGTAGCGGGGGGCTATTGACTGAAGCTTTCTTT. It encodes CASSGGLLTEAFF. Full variable domain (outside the CDR3, taken from reference TRBV19 and TRBJ1-1): DGGITQSPKYLFRKEGQNVTLSCEQNLNHDAMYWYRQDPGQGLRLIYYSQIVNDFQKGDIAEGYSVSREKKESFPLTVTSAQKNPTAFYLCASSGGLLTEAFFGQGTRLTVV.

This chain uses TRBV7-8 with TRBJ2-5; tentatively, D is TRBD2 (6 bases). The CDR3 consists of 14 residues. With 6 bases removed from V and 2 bases from J, the gap between germline ends came to 13 bases. Germline V lookup: CDR1 SGHVS, CDR2 FQNEAQ. CDR3 sequence reads: CASSYSGVQETQYF. CDR3 DNA sequence: TGTGCCAGCAGTTACTCGGGGGTACAAGAGACCCAGTACTTC.

The V call is TRBV10-3, the J call TRBJ2-7, with 8 bases matching TRBD1. CDR1 and CDR2 (germline): ENHRY, SYGVKD. The CDR3 runs to 15 residues. V shed 6 bases, J shed 2 bases, and the junction held 9 bases outside the gene matches. CDR3 amino acids: CAISTSDRVAYEQYF. CDR3 DNA sequence: TGTGCCATCAGCACTTCGGACAGGGTGGCCTACGAGCAGTACTTC.

The chain has TRBV2 and TRBJ1-4; TRBD1 is a possible D gene (6 bases). Trimming took off 8 bases at V and 7 bases at J, with 14 bases between the two ends. CDR1 and CDR2 (germline): SNHLY, FYNNEI. The CDR3 loop spans 13 amino acids. The CDR3 reads CASGGTSGEKLFF. The CDR3 DNA reads TGTGCCAGCGGCGGGACATCGGGTGAAAAACTGTTTTTT. Drawing the rest from reference TRBV2 and TRBJ1-4, the complete variable domain is EPEVTQTPSHQVTQMGQEVILRCVPISNHLYFYWYRQILGQKVEFLVSFYNNEISEKSEIFDDQFSVERPDGSNFTLKIRSTKLEDSAMYFCASGGTSGEKLFFGSGTQLSVL.

The chain uses TRBV29-1 and TRBJ2-5; 9 bases are shared with TRBD2. Germline-derived CDR1 and CDR2 are SQVTM and ANQGSEA. The CDR3 totals 13 residues. The ends lost 8 bases at V and 2 bases at J; junction bases unmatched: 6. CDR3 nucleotide sequence: TGCAGCTCGCTTGCGGGGGGGCAAGAGACCCAGTACTTC. It specifies CSSLAGGQETQYF. The whole variable domain, remainder taken from reference TRBV29-1 and TRBJ2-5, is SAVISQKPSRDICQRGTSLTIQCQVDSQVTMMFWYRQQPGQSLTLIATANQGSEATYESGFVIDKFPISRPNLTFSTLTVSNMSPEDSSIYLCSSLAGGQETQYFGPGTRLLVL.